The 7 T cell receptor beta chains reported below all come from one sample, sequenced in a study of Tregs in tolerant kidney transplant recipients. The method was immunoSEQ multiplex PCR; TCRdb's version includes in-frame clones alone and lacks a portion of them. Of about 50,000 clones in the sample, about nine tenths were seen once. Mixed chimerism was transient after nonmyeloablative marrow transplants from related graft donors. The sample consisted of CD8+ T cells from blood (PBMCs), taken 12 months after the transplant. These receptors came from a human patient who received a combined kidney and bone marrow transplant. The graft donor may account for some of the T cells.

The chain uses TRBV4-3 and TRBJ2-7, with 7 bases aligning to TRBD2. Germline values: CDR1 LGHNA, CDR2 YSLEER. V shed 6 bases and J 0 bases; nucleotides not matched to a gene: 8. CDR3 size: 15 residues. The CDR3 loop reads CASSLTSASSYEQYF. Written as DNA, the CDR3 is TGCGCCAGCAGTCTAACTAGCGCGAGCTCCTACGAGCAGTACTTC.

This chain links TRBV27 with TRBJ1-1; D is unclear. CDR1 is MNHEY, CDR2 SMNVEV, per germline (reference sequence). The CDR3 totals 13 residues. V lost 8 bases, J lost 1 base, and 11 bases lay in between. The CDR3 nucleotides are TGTGCCAGCCGAAAGGCAGGGAACACTGAAGCTTTCTTT. Protein sequence: CASRKAGNTEAFF.

The chain carries TRBV7-2 and TRBJ1-4; D perhaps matches TRBD1 (6 bases). Germline V gene sequence: CDR1 SGHTA, CDR2 FQGNSA. V lost 1 base and J 8 bases, leaving 14 bases between the germline ends. The CDR3 is 15 residues long. This CDR3 is CASSLVAGDGEKLFF. The CDR3 DNA sequence: TGTGCCAGCAGCTTAGTGGCAGGGGACGGCGAAAAACTGTTTTTT.

This chain connects TRBV6-5 to TRBJ2-7; D is perhaps TRBD1 (6 bases). Per the germline V gene, CDR1 is MNHEY and CDR2 is SVGAGI. V lost 1 base and J lost 2, with 9 bases in between. The CDR3 is 14 amino acids. The CDR3 DNA follows: TGTGCCAGCAGTTACTTTAAGGGGGCCTACGAGCAGTACTTC. As protein: CASSYFKGAYEQYF.

The chain is built from TRBV6-5 and TRBJ2-7; 7 bases agree with TRBD2. With V trimmed by 0 bases and J by 5 bases, 4 bases remained unmatched. CDR1 and CDR2 (germline): MNHEY, SVGAGI. The CDR3 covers 14 residues. CDR3 residues: CASSYSGGFDEQYF. The CDR3, as DNA: TGTGCCAGCAGTTACTCCGGGGGGTTCGACGAGCAGTACTTC.

J is TRBJ2-7 and V is TRBV2; perhaps TRBD2 as D (5 bases). CDR1 and CDR2 from the germline V gene are SNHLY and FYNNEI. This CDR3 has 16 amino acids. Trimming removed 5 bases from V and 0 bases from J, with 17 bases in between. CDR3 coding DNA: TGTGCCAGCAGTATGTTTGAAGCGGAGGCCTCCTACGAGCAGTACTTC. Protein: CASSMFEAEASYEQYF.

The V and J genes are TRBV9 and TRBJ2-5, with TRBD2 matching 7 bases. V lost 2 bases and J lost 0; bases outside the gene matches: 10. CDR3 length: 17 residues. CDR1 is SGDLS, CDR2 YYNGEE, per germline. This CDR3 reads CASSVTGTTSYQETQYF. Written as DNA, the CDR3 is TGTGCCAGCAGCGTCACCGGGACTACGTCGTACCAAGAGACCCAGTACTTC.